Presented here are 3 T cell receptor beta chains from one specimen sequenced in a study of blood T cells in healthy people across ages. Primed by a sample-barcoded 5' primer and a J-beta primer mix, a second PCR proceeded for about 6 to 11 cycles. MiXCR, run by TCRdb on the 5' RACE reads, gives a single entry per CDR3 protein. The sample carries 950,000 to 1,200,000 distinct CDR3 sequences, approximately 38% recorded once. Sequencing input: blood. The receptors shown here come from a man aged 18 to 29 in good health.

The chain joins TRBV14 to TRBJ1-1; TRBD1 is a possible D gene (5 bases). V lost 4 bases and J 3 bases, leaving 15 bases between the germline ends. There are 15 residues in the CDR3. Germline loops: CDR1 SGHDN, CDR2 FVKESK. The CDR3 loop is CASSPFVGGDTEAFF. The CDR3 DNA is TGTGCCAGCAGCCCCTTTGTCGGAGGGGACACTGAAGCTTTCTTT.

The chain recombines TRBV6-1 with TRBJ2-3; 8 nucleotides align to TRBD1. The CDR3 is 15 residues long. Looked up from germline, CDR1 is MNHNS and CDR2 is SASEGT. Losses at the gene ends were 2 bases for V and 5 bases for J; bases not matched to a gene: 6. The CDR3 is CASSESGGIIDTQYF. In nucleotides, the CDR3 is TGTGCCAGCAGTGAATCAGGGGGCATCATAGATACGCAGTATTTT.

In its sample, this clonotype was seen many times. Here the CDR3 reads CASSLEAGSSYNEQFF. The CDR3 region has the DNA TGTGCCAGCAGTTTAGAGGCGGGGAGCTCCTACAATGAGCAGTTCTTC. The chain couples TRBV27 to TRBJ2-1; tentative D call: TRBD2 (6 bases). Germline V CDR1 and CDR2: MNHEY, SMNVEV (reference sequence). The V gene lost 2 bases and the J gene lost 0 bases, with 11 bases spanning the gap. The CDR3 length is 16 residues.